The T cell receptor beta chain under discussion was sequenced for a study of response to subunit inactivated influenza vaccine. Overall study results and limits: Authors suggested each seasonal influenza vaccination recruits few new T cells.

V lost 0 bases, J lost 2 bases, and 11 bases lay in between. In germline, CDR1 is KGHSH, CDR2 LQKENI. The CDR3 has 15 residues. There are many counts of this clonotype. What it binds is unknown. One entry per CDR3 protein, called by TCRdb with MiXCR from the RT-PCR reads. Here the sample spans more than 150,000 distinct CDR3 sequences, nearly 9.5% being singletons. The sample here was non-naive T cells sorted from PBMCs, taken on the day of vaccination. J is TRBJ2-7 and V is TRBV18, with D unresolved. The TCR was taken from a man in his forties or fifties who received an inactivated influenza vaccine. CDR3 bases: TGTGCCAGCTCACCACCTGACGGATTTCCCTACGAGCAGTACTTC. Amino acids: CASSPPDGFPYEQYF.